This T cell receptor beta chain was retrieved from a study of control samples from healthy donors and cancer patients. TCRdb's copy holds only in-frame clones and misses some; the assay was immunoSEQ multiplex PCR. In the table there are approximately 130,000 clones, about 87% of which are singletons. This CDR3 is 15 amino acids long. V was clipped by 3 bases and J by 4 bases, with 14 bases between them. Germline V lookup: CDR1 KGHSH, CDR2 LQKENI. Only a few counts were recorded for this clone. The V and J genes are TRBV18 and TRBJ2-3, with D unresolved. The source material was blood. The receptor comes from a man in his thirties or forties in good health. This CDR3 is CASSPSVMSSDTQYF. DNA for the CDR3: TGTGCCAGCTCACCTTCCGTTATGTCGTCAGATACGCAGTATTTT.